This T cell receptor beta chain was observed in a study of T cell repertoires in cytomegalovirus infection. Turning to the study itself: HLA-C-restricted CMV epitopes, recently identified, and well-studied HLA-B-restricted ones were used by the study. Indications of both CMV infection and matching HLA type were provided by public TCR beta signatures. General study results and limits: The cumulative frequency of public TCR beta families distinguished individuals who carried CMV together with the relevant HLA. In two of eight donors, the top clonotype was HLA-C-restricted CMV-specific.

TCRdb reanalysed the reads using MiXCR and keeps one entry per CDR3 protein. The table records approximately 730,000 distinct CDR3 sequences, roughly 29% of them present only once. Comment on this clonotype: The antigen is unknown.

J lost 5 bases, V lost 6 bases, and 12 bases had no gene match. The CDR3 consists of 15 residues. The germline CDR1 and CDR2 sequences are SGHDT and YYEEEE. The source was cultured CD8+ T cells from PBMCs, collected from culture after CMV antigen stimulation. The chain combines TRBV5-6 with TRBJ2-7, with TRBD1 matching 9 bases. This receptor was taken from a human donor in good health (CMV status not recorded). Some clones in this sample may be carry-over from other donors' samples. This CDR3 is CASIAPGQGTDEQYF. The CDR3 DNA follows: TGTGCCAGCATCGCGCCGGGACAGGGAACGGACGAGCAGTACTTC.